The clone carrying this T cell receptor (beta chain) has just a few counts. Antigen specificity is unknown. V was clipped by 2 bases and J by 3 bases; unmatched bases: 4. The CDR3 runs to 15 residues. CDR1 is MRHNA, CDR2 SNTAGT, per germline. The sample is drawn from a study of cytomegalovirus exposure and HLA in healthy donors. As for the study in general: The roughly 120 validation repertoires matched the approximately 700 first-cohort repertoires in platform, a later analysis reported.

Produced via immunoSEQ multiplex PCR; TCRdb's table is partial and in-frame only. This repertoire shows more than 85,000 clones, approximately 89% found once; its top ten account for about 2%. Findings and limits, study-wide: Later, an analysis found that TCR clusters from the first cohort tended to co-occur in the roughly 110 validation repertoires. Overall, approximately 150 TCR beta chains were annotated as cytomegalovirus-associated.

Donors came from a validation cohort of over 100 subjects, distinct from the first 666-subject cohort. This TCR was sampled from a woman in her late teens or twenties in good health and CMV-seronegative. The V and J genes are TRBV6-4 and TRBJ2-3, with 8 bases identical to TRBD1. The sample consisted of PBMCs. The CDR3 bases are TGTGCCAGCAGTGACAAGGGACAGGAAACAGATACGCAGTATTTT. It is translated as CASSDKGQETDTQYF.